The 23 T cell receptor beta chains in this list originate from one sample, sequenced in a study of T cell repertoires in cytomegalovirus infection. Using its own MiXCR run on the reads, TCRdb lists one record per CDR3 protein. Of hundreds of thousands of distinct CDR3 sequences in the sample, roughly 15% were seen once. Sequences were obtained from PBMCs. These receptors all come from a human donor in good health (CMV status not recorded). Some clones in this sample may be carry-over from other donors' samples.

This chain connects TRBV27 to TRBJ1-5; D not resolved. The CDR3 loop spans 12 amino acids. CDR1 is MNHEY and CDR2 is SMNVEV in the germline V gene (reference sequence). V dropped 6 bases and J dropped 11 bases, with 14 bases sitting between them. This CDR3 reads CASRNPGLAQHF. CDR3 nucleotide sequence: TGTGCCAGCAGAAACCCCGGTCTAGCCCAGCATTTT.

Regarding this clonotype: This may be a read error, as it is one base from a much larger clone. The chain joins TRBV12-3 or TRBV12-4 to TRBJ2-3, with TRBD1 identical over 7 bases. With 6 bases clipped from V and 4 bases from J, the junction kept 10 bases outside the gene matches. The CDR3 has 15 amino acids. The CDR3 region is CASRFLGGRADTQYF. In DNA form, the CDR3 reads TGTGCCAGCAGATTTCTAGGGGGCAGAGCAGATACGCAGTATTTT.

This clonotype was observed at least ten times. The chain carries TRBV7-6 and TRBJ2-7, with TRBD2 as a possible D gene (5 bases). Germline CDR1 reads SGHVS; CDR2 reads FNYEAQ. Trimming removed 5 bases at V and 0 bases at J, with 11 bases between. The CDR3 is 14 residues long. CDR3 protein: CASSVAGPSYEQYF. Here the CDR3 DNA reads TGTGCCAGCAGCGTCGCGGGTCCCTCCTACGAGCAGTACTTC.

The chain employs TRBV7-9 and TRBJ2-3, with D possibly being TRBD2 (7 bases). The V and J ends lost 5 bases and 4 bases respectively, with 13 bases between them. The CDR3 is 14 residues long. Germline lookup yields CDR1 SEHNR and CDR2 FQNEAQ (reference sequence). CDR3 residues: CASSPGGLADTQYF. The CDR3 nucleotides read TGTGCCAGCAGCCCCGGGGGGCTGGCAGATACGCAGTATTTT.

This clonotype was picked up many times. The chain employs TRBV24-1 and TRBJ2-3; D possibly corresponds to TRBD2 (6 bases). CDR3 length: 14 residues. CDR1 is KGHDR and CDR2 is SFDVKD in the germline V gene. With 4 bases removed from V and 4 bases from J, the gap between germline ends came to 11 bases. The CDR3 spells CATSESTGADTQYF. The CDR3 DNA reads TGTGCCACCAGTGAGTCTACGGGGGCAGATACGCAGTATTTT.

This clonotype came up many times. The chain links TRBV6-1 to TRBJ2-1; 9 nucleotides align to TRBD1. With V trimmed by 6 bases and J by 4 bases, 4 bases remained unmatched. The CDR3 spans 14 residues. CDR1 and CDR2 from the germline V gene are MNHNS and SASEGT. The CDR3 protein is CASRVGQGYNEQFF. The CDR3 DNA follows: TGTGCCAGCAGAGTGGGACAGGGTTACAATGAGCAGTTCTTC.

This clonotype has more than one count but fewer than ten. The chain links TRBV28 to TRBJ2-2; 13 nucleotides align to TRBD2. The CDR3 spans 16 residues. Germline-derived CDR1 and CDR2 are MDHEN and SYDVKM. J lost 5 bases, V lost 3 bases, and 3 bases had no gene match. DNA of the CDR3: TGTGCCAGCAGTTTTTCACTAGCGGGGGGGACCGGGGAGCTGTTTTTT. Its translation: CASSFSLAGGTGELFF.

This chain links TRBV23-1 with TRBJ2-5; D unresolved. TRBV23-1 is identified as an open reading frame with a role that is uncertain. V was clipped by 8 bases and J by 2 bases, with 21 bases between them. This CDR3 spans 16 amino acids. The CDR3 loop is CASLPLCGVTQETQYF. In DNA form, the CDR3 reads TGCGCCAGCCTCCCCTTATGTGGAGTCACGCAAGAGACCCAGTACTTC.

The chain joins TRBV28 to TRBJ1-5; TRBD1 is a possible D gene (6 bases). The germline V gene has CDR1 MDHEN and CDR2 SYDVKM. The CDR3 loop spans 17 amino acids. V was cut by 6 bases and J by 0 bases, with 18 bases left in between. DNA of the CDR3: TGTGCCAGCAGCCCCCGGGGGCAGGTCTATAGCAATCAGCCCCAGCATTTT. Amino acids: CASSPRGQVYSNQPQHF.

This clonotype was found many times. The V gene is TRBV7-2, the J gene TRBJ2-1; 11 bases align to TRBD2. Germline assignment: CDR1 SGHTA and CDR2 FQGNSA. The trim removed 2 bases at V and 6 bases at J, leaving 6 bases unmatched. The CDR3 is 16 residues long. CDR3 nucleotide sequence: TGTGCCAGCAGCTTAAATAGCGGGGGGGCCCTCAATGAGCAGTTCTTC. This codes for CASSLNSGGALNEQFF.

This chain joins TRBV7-6 and TRBJ2-3; D gene uncertain. The CDR3 totals 15 residues. Germline V gene data show CDR1 as SGHVS and CDR2 as FNYEAQ. Trimming cost V 1 base and J 1 base, with 9 bases left between them. The CDR3 loop reads CASSLVLARTDTQYF. Here the CDR3 DNA reads TGTGCCAGCAGCTTAGTATTGGCTCGCACAGATACGCAGTATTTT.

This rearrangement joins TRBV20-1 to TRBJ1-6, with D hard to call. The CDR3 consists of 13 residues. Germline CDR1 is DFQATT and CDR2 is SNEGSKA (reference sequence). Trimming took off 1 base at V and 8 bases at J, with 9 bases between the two ends. The CDR3 loop is CSARVSVDSPLHF. CDR3 DNA: TGCAGTGCTAGAGTGTCAGTCGATTCACCCCTCCACTTT.

The V and J genes are TRBV20-1 and TRBJ1-6, with D unclear. CDR3 length: 12 residues. Germline CDR1 DFQATT, CDR2 SNEGSKA (reference sequence). Trimming cost V 3 bases and J 10 bases, with 10 bases left between them. The CDR3 bases are TGCAGTGCTAGTAGGGTAGACTCACCCCTCCACTTT. Protein sequence: CSASRVDSPLHF.

This clonotype came up a few times. This chain links TRBV12-3 or TRBV12-4 with TRBJ1-1, with D possibly TRBD1 on 6 matching bases. Trimming cost V 6 bases and J 5 bases, with 19 bases left between them. CDR3 size: 15 residues. CDR3 nucleotides: TGTGCCAGCAGACCCGACAGGTCGGGGAGGACTGAAGCTTTCTTT. Translating gives CASRPDRSGRTEAFF.

The V and J genes are TRBV5-4 and TRBJ2-7; D is perhaps TRBD2 (6 bases). The CDR3 has 16 amino acids. Per the germline V gene, CDR1 is SGHNT and CDR2 is YYREEE (reference sequence). The germline V and J ends were trimmed by 4 bases and 6 bases, with 23 bases remaining between them. CDR3 region: CASSPPPRGRGVEQYF. DNA for the CDR3: TGTGCCAGCAGCCCCCCCCCGCGGGGTCGAGGAGTCGAGCAGTACTTC.

This clonotype was seen only a few times. The chain joins TRBV4-1 to TRBJ2-7; TRBD2 is a possible D gene (7 bases). The CDR3 is made up of 15 amino acids. The germline V and J ends were trimmed by 6 bases and 2 bases, with 17 bases remaining between them. Germline loops: CDR1 MGHRA, CDR2 YSYEKL. This chain's CDR3 is CASSPRQGTTYEQYF. CDR3 sequence (DNA): TGCGCCAGCAGTCCCCGCCAGGGGACTACCTACGAGCAGTACTTC.

The CDR3 DNA reads as TGTGCCAGCAGTTCCCCCGTCTCACGGAATCAGCCCCAGCATTTT. Translation: CASSSPVSRNQPQHF. The chain carries TRBV28 and TRBJ1-5; no clear D. Trimming left V 4 bases short and J 4 bases short, with 14 bases between. This CDR3 is built from 15 residues. CDR1 MDHEN and CDR2 SYDVKM come from the germline V gene.

The chain combines TRBV11-2 with TRBJ1-4; D uncertain. CDR1 is SGHAT, CDR2 FQNNGV, per germline. Trimming removed 1 base at V and 8 bases at J, with 11 bases between. This CDR3 is built from 14 residues. CDR3 protein: CASSLGNPEEKLFF. The CDR3 bases are TGTGCCAGCAGCTTAGGTAACCCAGAGGAAAAACTGTTTTTT.

This clonotype was observed at least ten times. The rearrangement uses TRBV12-3 or TRBV12-4 and TRBJ1-4, with TRBD1 matching over 7 bases. This CDR3 comprises 16 residues. With V trimmed by 6 bases and J by 2 bases, 9 bases remained unmatched. The CDR3 nucleotides read TGTGCCAGCAGCCCCCCGACAGGGCGTACTAATGAAAAACTGTTTTTT. The encoded protein is CASSPPTGRTNEKLFF.

The sample holds many counts of this clonotype. The chain combines TRBV28 with TRBJ1-1, with D unresolved. V lost 2 bases and J 0 bases, leaving 16 bases between the germline ends. Germline CDR1 and CDR2: MDHEN and SYDVKM. The length of the CDR3 is 17 residues. CDR3 nucleotide sequence: TGTGCCAGCAGTTTAGAAGAGGCAGGCAAGATGAACACTGAAGCTTTCTTT. As protein: CASSLEEAGKMNTEAFF. The full variable domain, in which reference TRBV28 and TRBJ1-1 provide the parts outside the CDR3, is DVKVTQSSRYLVKRTGEKVFLECVQDMDHENMFWYRQDPGLGLRLIYFSYDVKMKEKGDIPEGYSVSREKKERFSLILESASTNQTSMYLCASSLEEAGKMNTEAFFGQGTRLTVV.

The rearrangement joins TRBV28 to TRBJ2-3; TRBD2 might be the D (5 bases). V was pared by 5 bases and J by 2 bases, with 23 bases between. The CDR3 has 18 residues. CDR1 and CDR2 from the germline V gene are MDHEN and SYDVKM. CDR3 in DNA: TGTGCCAGCAGTCATCCTCCTAGCACCGCTTTTGTCACAGATACGCAGTATTTT. It translates to CASSHPPSTAFVTDTQYF.

This clonotype was seen at least ten times. This sequence joins TRBV18 and TRBJ1-4, with D possibly being TRBD1 (5 bases). Trimming removed 0 bases at V and 11 bases at J, with 13 bases between. CDR1 and CDR2 (germline): KGHSH, LQKENI. This CDR3 has 14 residues. In nucleotides, the CDR3 is TGTGCCAGCTCACCACCGGCACGGGACGAGAAACTGTTTTTT. Encoded protein: CASSPPARDEKLFF.

V gene TRBV6-1 combines with J gene TRBJ1-2; D is possibly TRBD1 (5 bases). V was cut by 1 base and J by 2 bases, with 11 bases left in between. CDR1 and CDR2 from the germline V gene are MNHNS and SASEGT. The CDR3 consists of 15 residues. The CDR3, as DNA: TGTGCCAGCAGTGAAGAGGCAGGGACCAACTATGGCTACACCTTC. Encoded protein: CASSEEAGTNYGYTF.